The present TCR beta chain was sequenced within a study of blood T cell repertoires in COVID-19 (dated by TCRdb to about 2020). As for the study more broadly: Samples from collaborators originated in the United States, Italy and Spain and spanned both the acute and convalescent phases of COVID-19. Nearly every sample came with metadata listing a de-identified subject ID, COVID-19 status, age in years and sex. The dataset comprised deeply sampled blood TCRbeta repertoires from subjects exposed to, actively infected with, or recovered from COVID-19. The prospective study material was composed of cDNA or gDNA derived from T cells, B-cell-depleted T cells, or PBMCs. The repertoires were released in a freely available public database intended as a resource for research on the immune response to SARS-CoV-2. The samples were drawn from two sources: the first 160 participants of the ongoing ImmuneRACE study, and fewer than 1,500 subjects contributed by 6 global collaborators. Where available, HLA class I and class II types were obtained from metadata supplied by the sample provider rather than from assay-based typing. What the research found in general, with its limitations: The amount of clinical and demographic metadata varied by source and participant and was provided uncurated.

The CDR3 spans 15 residues, from the cysteine through the phenylalanine. The only DNA kept is the CDR3, 45 bases in frame from the first base. Trimming costs V 5 bases and J 2 bases, and their ends lie 13 bases apart. CDR1 LNHDA and CDR2 SQIVND were looked up in the germline V gene (reference sequence). With regard to this clone: Its target antigen remains unknown. There are no base qualities to consult, and no much larger clone falls within one base.

Another Seattle source contributed samples from volunteer blood donors who had recovered from COVID-19. Each collaborating institution followed its own protocols to collect whole blood in K2EDTA tubes. For TCRbeta analysis, collaborator samples were shipped as frozen whole blood, as isolated PBMCs, or as DNA extracted from either sample type. The immunoSEQ Assay, a bias-controlled multiplex PCR, was used to amplify TCRbeta CDR3 regions from genomic DNA. Concerning the study's data processing: Within the assay, amplification of reference gene primers was used to estimate how many nucleated cells each sample contained. To quantify the absolute abundance of each unique TCRbeta CDR3 rearrangement, sequence reads were collapsed and filtered. For each sample, productive Simpson clonality was calculated by taking the square root of Simpson's diversity index across productive rearrangements. TCRdb's version of the immuneACCESS table is confined to in-frame rearrangements and falls short of the full clone set. An unresolved V gene accounts for under half of the shortfall where checked; the remainder is of unknown origin. That table is the source of V, J and clone size, and D and trimming were worked out from the DNA. Within this sample are roughly 220,000 clones, with about 85% of them counted one time only. Approximately 5% of the sample is in the top ten clones.

What was sequenced was peripheral blood. The receptor chain draws on TRBV19 and TRBJ2-1; there is no confident call for the D gene. This TCR came from a woman aged 60-75 years who had recovered from COVID-19. The DNA is TGTGCCAGTAGTGGTGCAGTCAAAACCTACAATGAGCAGTTCTTC. This yields the protein CASSGAVKTYNEQFF.